This TCR beta chain emerged from a study of T-cell reconstitution after alpha-beta-depleted transplantation in children. This clonotype was recorded a few times. Its antigen is as yet unknown. Researchers prepared the TCRbeta library using unique molecular identifiers, the study reports. TCRdb independently ran MiXCR on the PCR reads; one entry per CDR3 protein. Of some 600,000 distinct CDR3 sequences in the sample, roughly 13% were seen once. This CDR3 is built from 16 residues. V gave up 5 bases and J gave up 6 bases, with 21 bases separating them. Germline V lookup: CDR1 MDHEN, CDR2 SYDVKM. Whole-study findings and limits: As was reported, about two months after transplant, alpha-beta T cells came from several hundred expanded graft clones.

The sequence derives from a male patient aged 10 to 17 who had a stem cell transplant for acute myeloid leukemia, so the T cells may come from the graft donor. This specimen consisted of PBMCs, mostly from graft donor cells, obtained 360 days after TCRalphabeta/CD19-depleted stem cell transplant. The chain employs TRBV28 and TRBJ2-3; D is possibly TRBD1 (6 bases). The CDR3 region has the DNA TGTGCCAGCAGTGCATTCGAGGCCGGGGACACGGATACGCAGTATTTT. As protein: CASSAFEAGDTDTQYF.